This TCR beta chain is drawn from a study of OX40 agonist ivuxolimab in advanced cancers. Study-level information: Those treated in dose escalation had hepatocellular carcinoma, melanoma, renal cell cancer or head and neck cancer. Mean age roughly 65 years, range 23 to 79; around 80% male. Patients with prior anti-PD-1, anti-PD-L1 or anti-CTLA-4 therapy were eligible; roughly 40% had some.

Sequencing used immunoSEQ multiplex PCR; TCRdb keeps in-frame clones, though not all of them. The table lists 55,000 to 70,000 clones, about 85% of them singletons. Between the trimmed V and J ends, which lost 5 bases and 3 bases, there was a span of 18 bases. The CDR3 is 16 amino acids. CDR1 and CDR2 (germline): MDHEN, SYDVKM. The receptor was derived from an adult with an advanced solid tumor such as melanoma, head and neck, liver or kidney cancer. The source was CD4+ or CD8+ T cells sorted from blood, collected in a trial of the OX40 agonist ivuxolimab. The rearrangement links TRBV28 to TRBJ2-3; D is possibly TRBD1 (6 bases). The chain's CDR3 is CASSPTTGLGTDTQYF. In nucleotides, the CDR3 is TGTGCCAGCAGTCCGACTACAGGGTTAGGAACAGATACGCAGTATTTT.